The rows below give T cell receptor beta chains drawn from one sample of a study of control samples from healthy donors and cancer patients. Assay used: immunoSEQ multiplex PCR; TCRdb lists only in-frame clones, some missing. The top ten clones hold over 0.85% of a sample with roughly 88,000 clones, approximately 91% of them seen once. The sequencing input was blood. All receptors derive from a woman aged 30 to 39 in good health. Each CDR3 is given without its conserved first and last residue. D genes are given only for firm matches.

TRBD1,TRBJ1-4,TRBV28,AILRQGATNEKLF
-,TRBJ2-1,TRBV5-6,ASSLEGPNFNEQF
TRBD1,TRBJ2-3,TRBV7-9,ASSLGQGVTDTQY
-,TRBJ1-1,TRBV6-6,ASSNQNMNTEAF
-,TRBJ1-1,TRBV28,ASKAGTRFGTEAF
-,TRBJ2-3,TRBV28,ASRRAGWDSTQY
-,TRBJ2-2,TRBV5-1,ASSLGANRIYTGELF
-,TRBJ2-7,TRBV5-1,ASSLLGTLGAYEQY
-,TRBJ2-1,TRBV19,ASSIAGVSRI
-,TRBJ2-1,TRBV19,ASSPGQLSNEQF
TRBD1,TRBJ1-5,TRBV30,AWSVRTGVNQPQH
-,TRBJ2-3,TRBV10-3,AIRGGDRIYTQY
-,TRBJ2-5,TRBV18,ASSPQRGETQY
TRBD2,TRBJ2-3,TRBV6-5,ASERSGRGTDTQY
-,TRBJ1-5,TRBV9,ASSPDLNNQPQH
TRBD1,TRBJ1-6,TRBV30,AWSVQGDSPLH
-,TRBJ2-5,TRBV3-1/TRBV3-2,ASSQNYRVEETQY
-,TRBJ2-1,TRBV6-5,ASRFNNEQF
TRBD1,TRBJ1-6,TRBV18,ASSPAGGGNSPNSPLH
-,TRBJ2-5,TRBV7-8,ASSVRQPMQQETQY
-,TRBJ1-1,TRBV27,ASRAGRLNTEAF
-,TRBJ1-1,TRBV6-5,ASSDRAQDAEAF
TRBD1,TRBJ1-6,TRBV7-9,ASGSSGQYNSPLH
-,TRBJ2-2,TRBV27,ASSEPYRVWGTGELF
-,TRBJ2-1,TRBV5-1,ASSFGAPSTGSNEQF
TRBD1,TRBJ1-3,TRBV5-1,ASSSSTGGIGNTIY
-,TRBJ1-5,TRBV6-4,ASSAGGRNQPQH
-,TRBJ1-4,TRBV4-2,ASSHPTTKLNEKLF
TRBD2,TRBJ2-7,TRBV6-2/TRBV6-3,ASSPRVGLAGSEQY
-,TRBJ1-2,TRBV6-1,ASSEGWVVGYT
TRBD1,TRBJ2-7,TRBV5-1,ASSSTGGDRGSYEQY
-,TRBJ1-4,TRBV6-1,ASSELLGSTNEKLF
-,TRBJ1-2,TRBV2,ASRGEGGYT
-,TRBJ2-1,TRBV14,ASSSRQAYNEQF
-,TRBJ1-1,TRBV11-2,ASSLAQGGTEAF
-,TRBJ1-5,TRBV7-6,ASSPRGRGNQPQH
TRBD1,TRBJ1-1,TRBV6-6,ASNDRGPNTEAF
-,TRBJ2-7,TRBV28,ASSLGRGRSYEQY
-,TRBJ1-2,TRBV7-2,ASSLVRGTYGYT
-,TRBJ1-2,TRBV24-1,ATSDSTGGPPYGYT
TRBD1,TRBJ1-1,TRBV30,AWTPRDRGWLNTEAF
-,TRBJ1-2,TRBV5-6,ASSLHGDNGYT
-,TRBJ2-7,TRBV4-1,ASSQVDGTYEQY
-,TRBJ2-3,TRBV5-1,ASSPGGTADTQY
-,TRBJ1-2,TRBV10-2,ASSEQGDYGYT
TRBD2,TRBJ2-2,TRBV5-4,ASSLAQRGPSTGELF
-,TRBJ1-2,TRBV7-2,ASSLQVGARIPGYT
TRBD2,TRBJ2-1,TRBV9,ASSLREGRDEQF
TRBD2,TRBJ2-5,TRBV6-6,ASCPGGGFQETQY
-,TRBJ1-4,TRBV20-1,SAGDNEKLF
TRBD2,TRBJ2-7,TRBV19,ASSIWGGSEQY
-,TRBJ1-3,TRBV18,ASSQDGGNTIY
TRBD2,TRBJ2-5,TRBV6-5,ASRSGLASGETQY
-,TRBJ1-5,TRBV6-5,ASIRTGGGQPQH
TRBD1,TRBJ1-4,TRBV6-6,ASSFPTGTGGEKLF
TRBD1,TRBJ1-1,TRBV27,ASRLQGATEAF
TRBD2,TRBJ2-4,TRBV2,ASREREATGNIQY
-,TRBJ1-4,TRBV19,ASSIVSEKLF